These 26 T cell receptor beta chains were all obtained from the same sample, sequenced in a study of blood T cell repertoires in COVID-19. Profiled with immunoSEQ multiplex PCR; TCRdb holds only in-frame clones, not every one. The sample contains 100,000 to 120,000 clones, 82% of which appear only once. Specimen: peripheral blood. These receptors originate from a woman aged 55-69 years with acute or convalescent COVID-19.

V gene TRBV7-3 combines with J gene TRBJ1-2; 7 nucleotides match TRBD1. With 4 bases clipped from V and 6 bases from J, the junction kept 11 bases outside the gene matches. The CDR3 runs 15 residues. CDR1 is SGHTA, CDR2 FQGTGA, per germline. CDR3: CASSSGQVSIHGYTF. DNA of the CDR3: TGTGCCAGCAGCTCCGGACAGGTTTCTATTCATGGCTACACCTTC. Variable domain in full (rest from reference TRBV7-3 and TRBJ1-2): GAGVSQTPSNKVTEKGKYVELRCDPISGHTALYWYRQSLGQGPEFLIYFQGTGAADDSGLPNDRFFAVRPEGSVSTLKIQRTERGDSAVYLCASSSGQVSIHGYTFGSGTRLTVV.

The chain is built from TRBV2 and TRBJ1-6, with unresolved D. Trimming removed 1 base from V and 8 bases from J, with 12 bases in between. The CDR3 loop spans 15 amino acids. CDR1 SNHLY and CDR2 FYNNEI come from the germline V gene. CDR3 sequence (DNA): TGTGCCAGCAGTGAAGTCCCCTCACGGGATTCACCCCTCCACTTT. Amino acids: CASSEVPSRDSPLHF.

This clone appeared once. DNA for the CDR3: TGTGCCAGCGCCAACAGCGGGGCTACAGATACGCAGTATTTT. This sequence encodes CASANSGATDTQYF. The rearrangement links TRBV6-5 to TRBJ2-3; 7 positions match TRBD2. This CDR3 has 14 amino acids. Germline trimming cut 8 bases from V and 3 bases from J; bases unmatched to any gene: 8. The germline V gene encodes CDR1 MNHEY and CDR2 SVGAGI.

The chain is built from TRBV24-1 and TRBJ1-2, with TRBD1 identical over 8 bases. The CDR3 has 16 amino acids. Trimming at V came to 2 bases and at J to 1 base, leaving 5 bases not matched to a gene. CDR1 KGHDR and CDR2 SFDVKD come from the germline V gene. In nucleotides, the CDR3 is TGTGCCACCAGTGATTCCCGGGGACAGGTTAACTATGGCTACACCTTC. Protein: CATSDSRGQVNYGYTF.

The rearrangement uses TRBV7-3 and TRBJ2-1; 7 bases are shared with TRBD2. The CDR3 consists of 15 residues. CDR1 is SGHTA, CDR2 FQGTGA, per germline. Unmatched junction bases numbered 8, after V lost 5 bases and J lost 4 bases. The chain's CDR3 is CASSRRGLGYNEQFF. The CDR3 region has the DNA TGTGCCAGCAGCCGCCGCGGACTAGGGTACAATGAGCAGTTCTTC.

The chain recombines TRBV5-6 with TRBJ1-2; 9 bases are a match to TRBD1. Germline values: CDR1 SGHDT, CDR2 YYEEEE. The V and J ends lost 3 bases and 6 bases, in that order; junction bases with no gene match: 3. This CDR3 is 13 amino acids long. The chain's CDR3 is CASSWGTGNGYTF. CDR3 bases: TGTGCCAGCAGCTGGGGGACAGGGAATGGCTACACCTTC.

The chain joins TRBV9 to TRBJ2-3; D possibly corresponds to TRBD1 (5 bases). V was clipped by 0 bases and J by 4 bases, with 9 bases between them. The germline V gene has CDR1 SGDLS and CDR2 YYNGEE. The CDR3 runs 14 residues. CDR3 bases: TGTGCCAGCAGCGTAGGACAGAGAGCAGATACGCAGTATTTT. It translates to CASSVGQRADTQYF.

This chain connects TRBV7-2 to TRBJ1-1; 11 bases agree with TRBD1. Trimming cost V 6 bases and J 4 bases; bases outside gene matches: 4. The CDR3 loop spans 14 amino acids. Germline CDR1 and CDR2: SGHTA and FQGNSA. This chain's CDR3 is CASRGDRGSTEAFF. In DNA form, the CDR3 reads TGTGCCAGCAGGGGGGACAGGGGGTCCACTGAAGCTTTCTTT.

The CDR3: CASRPTSGVSYNEQFF. The CDR3 DNA is TGTGCCAGCAGACCGACTAGCGGGGTCTCCTACAATGAGCAGTTCTTC. The chain joins TRBV28 to TRBJ2-1; TRBD2 aligns across 11 bases. In germline, CDR1 is MDHEN, CDR2 SYDVKM. J lost 0 bases, V lost 6 bases, and 4 bases had no gene match. This CDR3 has 16 residues.

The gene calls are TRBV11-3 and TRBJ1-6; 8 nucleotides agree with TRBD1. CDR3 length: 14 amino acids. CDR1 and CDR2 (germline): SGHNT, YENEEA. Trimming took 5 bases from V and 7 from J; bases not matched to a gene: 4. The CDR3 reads CASSADRGNSPLHF. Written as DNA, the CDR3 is TGTGCCAGCAGCGCAGACAGGGGAAATTCACCCCTCCACTTT.

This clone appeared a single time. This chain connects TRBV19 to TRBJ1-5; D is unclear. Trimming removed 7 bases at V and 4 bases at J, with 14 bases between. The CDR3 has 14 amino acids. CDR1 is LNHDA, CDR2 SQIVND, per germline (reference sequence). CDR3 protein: CASNSGGANQPQHF. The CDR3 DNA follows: TGTGCCAGTAACTCGGGTGGAGCTAATCAGCCCCAGCATTTT.

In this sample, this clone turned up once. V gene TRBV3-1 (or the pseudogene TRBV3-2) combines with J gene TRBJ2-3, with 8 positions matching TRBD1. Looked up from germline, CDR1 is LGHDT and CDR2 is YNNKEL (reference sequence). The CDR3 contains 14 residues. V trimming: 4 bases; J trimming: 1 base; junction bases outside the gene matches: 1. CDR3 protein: CASSRTGRTDTQYF. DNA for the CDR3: TGTGCCAGCAGCCGGACAGGGCGCACAGATACGCAGTATTTT.

CDR3: CASIGRGGGYNEQFF. The CDR3 region has the DNA TGTGCCAGCATCGGTCGGGGGGGCGGGTACAATGAGCAGTTCTTC. V gene TRBV6-5 combines with J gene TRBJ2-1, with TRBD2 matching 8 bases. Germline CDR1 is MNHEY and CDR2 is SVGAGI. This CDR3 contains 15 residues. Unmatched junction bases numbered 9, after V lost 7 bases and J lost 4 bases.

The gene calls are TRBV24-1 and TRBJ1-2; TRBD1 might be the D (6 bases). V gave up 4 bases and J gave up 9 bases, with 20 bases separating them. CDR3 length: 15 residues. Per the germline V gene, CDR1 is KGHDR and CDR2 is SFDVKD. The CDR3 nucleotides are TGTGCCACCAGTGAGGACTCAGGGGCGGCAAATCGCTACACCTTC. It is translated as CATSEDSGAANRYTF.

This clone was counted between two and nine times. CDR3 in amino acids: CASSLSRQGEQYF. In DNA, the CDR3 is TGTGCCAGCAGCTTATCAAGACAGGGCGAGCAGTACTTC. The genes are TRBV11-3 and TRBJ2-7; 7 nucleotides agree with TRBD1. From germline, CDR1 is SGHNT and CDR2 YENEEA. J lost 6 bases, V lost 2 bases, and 4 bases had no gene match. The CDR3 extends over 13 amino acids.

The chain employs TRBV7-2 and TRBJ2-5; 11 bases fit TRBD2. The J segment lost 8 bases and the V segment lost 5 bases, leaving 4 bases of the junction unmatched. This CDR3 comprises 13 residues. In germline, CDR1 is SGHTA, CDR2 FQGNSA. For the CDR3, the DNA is TGTGCCAGCAGCCCGACTAGCGGGGTAACCCAGTACTTC. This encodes CASSPTSGVTQYF.

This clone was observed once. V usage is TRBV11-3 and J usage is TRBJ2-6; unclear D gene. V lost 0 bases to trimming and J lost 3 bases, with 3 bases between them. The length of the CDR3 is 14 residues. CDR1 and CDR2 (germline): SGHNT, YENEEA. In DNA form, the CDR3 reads TGTGCCAGCAGCTTAGACTATGGGGCCAACGTCCTGACTTTC. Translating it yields CASSLDYGANVLTF.

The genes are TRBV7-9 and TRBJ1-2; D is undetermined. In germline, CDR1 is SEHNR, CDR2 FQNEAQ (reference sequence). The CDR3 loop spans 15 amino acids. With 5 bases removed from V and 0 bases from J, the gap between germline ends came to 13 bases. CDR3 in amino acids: CASSGFDQANYGYTF. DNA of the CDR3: TGTGCCAGCAGCGGATTCGATCAGGCTAACTATGGCTACACCTTC.

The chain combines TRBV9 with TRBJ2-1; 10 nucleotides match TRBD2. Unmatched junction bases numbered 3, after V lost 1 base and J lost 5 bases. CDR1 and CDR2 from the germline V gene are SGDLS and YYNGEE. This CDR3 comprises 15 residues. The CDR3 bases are TGTGCCAGCAGCGTAAGCGGGGGGGCCCACAATGAGCAGTTCTTC. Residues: CASSVSGGAHNEQFF.

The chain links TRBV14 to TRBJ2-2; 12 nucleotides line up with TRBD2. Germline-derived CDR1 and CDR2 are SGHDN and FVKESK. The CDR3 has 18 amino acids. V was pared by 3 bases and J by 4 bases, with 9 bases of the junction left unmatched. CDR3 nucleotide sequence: TGTGCCAGCAGCCAGCCGGGACTGGGACTAGCGGGCACCGGGGAGCTGTTTTTT. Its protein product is CASSQPGLGLAGTGELFF.

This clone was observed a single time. CDR3 amino acids: CASSPQGGNEKLFF. The CDR3 DNA reads TGTGCCAGCTCACCACAGGGAGGAAATGAAAAACTGTTTTTT. The V call is TRBV18, the J call TRBJ1-4; D gene uncertain. Trimming shortened V by 1 base and J by 5 bases, and 8 bases separated the two germline ends. The CDR3 consists of 14 residues. The germline V gene encodes CDR1 KGHSH and CDR2 LQKENI.

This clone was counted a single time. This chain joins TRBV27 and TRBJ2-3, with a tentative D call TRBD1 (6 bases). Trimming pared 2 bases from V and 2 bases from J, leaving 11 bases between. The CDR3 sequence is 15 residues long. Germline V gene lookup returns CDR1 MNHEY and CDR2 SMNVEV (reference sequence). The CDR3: CASSLMAGVTDTQYF. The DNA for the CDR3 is TGTGCCAGCAGTTTAATGGCAGGGGTCACAGATACGCAGTATTTT.

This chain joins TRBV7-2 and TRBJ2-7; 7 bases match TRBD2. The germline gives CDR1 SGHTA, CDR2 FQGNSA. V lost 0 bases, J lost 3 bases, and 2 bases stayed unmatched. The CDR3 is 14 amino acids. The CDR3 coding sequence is TGTGCCAGCAGCTTAGCGGGGGGGGTCTACGAGCAGTACTTC. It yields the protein CASSLAGGVYEQYF.

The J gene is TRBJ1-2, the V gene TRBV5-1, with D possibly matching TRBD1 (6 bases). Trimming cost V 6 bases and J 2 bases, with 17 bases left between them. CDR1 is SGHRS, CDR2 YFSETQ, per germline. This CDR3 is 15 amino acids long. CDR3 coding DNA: TGCGCCAGCAATTTAAATCCAGGGGAAAACTATGGCTACACCTTC. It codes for CASNLNPGENYGYTF.

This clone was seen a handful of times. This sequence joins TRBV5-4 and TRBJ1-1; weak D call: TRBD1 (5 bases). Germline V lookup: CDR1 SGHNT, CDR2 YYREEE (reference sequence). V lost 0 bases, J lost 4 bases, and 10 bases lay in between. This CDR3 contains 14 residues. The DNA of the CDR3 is TGTGCCAGCAGCTTGGCAAGGGGTACCACTGAAGCTTTCTTT. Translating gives CASSLARGTTEAFF. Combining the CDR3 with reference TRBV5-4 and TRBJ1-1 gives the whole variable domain ETGVTQSPTHLIKTRGQQVTLRCSSQSGHNTVSWYQQALGQGPQFIFQYYREEENGRGNFPPRFSGLQFPNYSSELNVNALELDDSALYLCASSLARGTTEAFFGQGTRLTVV.

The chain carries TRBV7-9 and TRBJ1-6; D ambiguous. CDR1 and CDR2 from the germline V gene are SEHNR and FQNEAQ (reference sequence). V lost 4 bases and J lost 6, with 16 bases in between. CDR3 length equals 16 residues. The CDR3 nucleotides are TGTGCCAGCAGCTCTTTAATGGGCCTGGGTAATTCACCCCTCCACTTT. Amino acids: CASSSLMGLGNSPLHF.